This T cell receptor beta chain derives from a study of blood T cell repertoires in COVID-19. Study in general: Material from acute and convalescent COVID-19 was sourced from the United States, Italy and Spain.

CDR1 SEHNR and CDR2 FQNEAQ come from the germline V gene (reference sequence). The CDR3 spans 14 residues. The V segment lost 4 bases and the J segment 1 base; nucleotides outside the gene matches: 2. The protocol was immunoSEQ multiplex PCR, while the TCRdb copy is restricted to in-frame clones and leaves out a portion. The repertoire has just over 300,000 clones, about 90% of them found once; the top ten carry 3.5% to 5%. Participants were aged roughly 18 to 100 years from 20 to 30 US areas. This clonotype originated in a young woman with acute COVID-19. The specimen was PBMCs or T cells enriched from blood (not recorded which). This chain joins TRBV7-9 and TRBJ2-5, with TRBD1 matching 8 bases. The CDR3 is CASSSTGAQETQYF. CDR3 bases: TGTGCCAGCAGCTCGACAGGGGCCCAAGAGACCCAGTACTTC.